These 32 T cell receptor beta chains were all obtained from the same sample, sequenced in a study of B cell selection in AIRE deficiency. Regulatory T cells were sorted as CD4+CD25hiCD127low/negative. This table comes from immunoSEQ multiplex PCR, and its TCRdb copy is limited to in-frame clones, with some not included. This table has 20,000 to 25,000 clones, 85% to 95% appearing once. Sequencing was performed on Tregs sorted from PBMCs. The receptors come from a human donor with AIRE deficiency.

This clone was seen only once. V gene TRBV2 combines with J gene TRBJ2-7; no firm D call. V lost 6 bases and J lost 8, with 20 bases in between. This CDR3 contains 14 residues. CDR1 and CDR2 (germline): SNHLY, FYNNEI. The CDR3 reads CASSAARRGPQQYF. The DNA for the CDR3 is TGTGCCAGCAGCGCCGCCCGGCGTGGCCCTCAGCAGTACTTC.

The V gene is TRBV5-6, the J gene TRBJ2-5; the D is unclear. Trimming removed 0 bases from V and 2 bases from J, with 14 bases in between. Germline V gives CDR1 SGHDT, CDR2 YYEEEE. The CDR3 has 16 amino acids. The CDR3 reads CASSLDLRVNQETQYF. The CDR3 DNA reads TGTGCCAGCAGCTTGGATCTCCGGGTAAATCAAGAGACCCAGTACTTC.

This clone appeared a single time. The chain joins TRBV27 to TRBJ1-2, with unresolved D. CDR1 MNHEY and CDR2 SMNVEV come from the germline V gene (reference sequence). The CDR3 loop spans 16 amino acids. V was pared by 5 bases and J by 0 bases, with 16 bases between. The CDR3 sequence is CASSKSTLLANYGYTF. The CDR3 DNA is TGTGCCAGCAGTAAATCCACACTTTTAGCTAACTATGGCTACACCTTC.

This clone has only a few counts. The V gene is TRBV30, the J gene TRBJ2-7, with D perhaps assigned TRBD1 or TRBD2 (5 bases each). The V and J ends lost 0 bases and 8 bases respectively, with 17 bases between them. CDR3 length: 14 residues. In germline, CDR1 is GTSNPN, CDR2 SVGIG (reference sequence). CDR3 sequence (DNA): TGTGCCTGGAGTGTATTAACGGGACCCCGTCAGCAGTACTTC. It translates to CAWSVLTGPRQQYF.

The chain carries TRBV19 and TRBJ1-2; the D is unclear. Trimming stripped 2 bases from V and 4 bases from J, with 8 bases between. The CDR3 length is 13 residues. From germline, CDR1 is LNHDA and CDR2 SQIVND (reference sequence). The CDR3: CASSIKGPYGYTF. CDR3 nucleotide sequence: TGTGCCAGTAGTATAAAGGGTCCCTATGGCTACACCTTC. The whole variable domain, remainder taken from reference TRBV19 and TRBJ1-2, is DGGITQSPKYLFRKEGQNVTLSCEQNLNHDAMYWYRQDPGQGLRLIYYSQIVNDFQKGDIAEGYSVSREKKESFPLTVTSAQKNPTAFYLCASSIKGPYGYTFGSGTRLTVV.

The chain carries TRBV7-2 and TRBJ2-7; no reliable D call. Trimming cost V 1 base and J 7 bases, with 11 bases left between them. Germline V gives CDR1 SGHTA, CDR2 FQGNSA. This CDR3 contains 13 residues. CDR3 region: CASSLDRASEQYF. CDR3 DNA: TGTGCCAGCAGCTTAGATCGGGCGAGTGAGCAGTACTTC.

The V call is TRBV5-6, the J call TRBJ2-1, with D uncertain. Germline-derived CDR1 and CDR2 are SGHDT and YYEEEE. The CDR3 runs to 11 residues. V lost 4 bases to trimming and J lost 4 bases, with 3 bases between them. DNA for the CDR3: TGTGCCAGCAGCCTGTACAATGAGCAGTTCTTC. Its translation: CASSLYNEQFF.

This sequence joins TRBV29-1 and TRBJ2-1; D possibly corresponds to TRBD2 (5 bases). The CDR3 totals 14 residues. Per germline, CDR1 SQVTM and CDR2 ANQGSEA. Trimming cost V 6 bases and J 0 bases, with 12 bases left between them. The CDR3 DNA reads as TGCAGCGTCCAAGCGGCTAACTCCTACAATGAGCAGTTCTTC. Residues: CSVQAANSYNEQFF.

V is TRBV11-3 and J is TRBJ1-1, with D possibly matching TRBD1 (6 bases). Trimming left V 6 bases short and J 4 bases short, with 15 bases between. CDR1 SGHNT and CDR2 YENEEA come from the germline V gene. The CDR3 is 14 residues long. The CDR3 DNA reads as TGTGCCAGCAGAATAACAGGGTTCGGCACTGAAGCTTTCTTT. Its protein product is CASRITGFGTEAFF.

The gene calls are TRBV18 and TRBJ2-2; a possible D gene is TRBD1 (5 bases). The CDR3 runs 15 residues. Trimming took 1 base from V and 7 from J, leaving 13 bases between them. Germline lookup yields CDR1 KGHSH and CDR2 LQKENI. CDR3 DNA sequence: TGTGCCAGCTCACCACTACTCAAGGGGCACGGGGAGCTGTTTTTT. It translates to CASSPLLKGHGELFF.

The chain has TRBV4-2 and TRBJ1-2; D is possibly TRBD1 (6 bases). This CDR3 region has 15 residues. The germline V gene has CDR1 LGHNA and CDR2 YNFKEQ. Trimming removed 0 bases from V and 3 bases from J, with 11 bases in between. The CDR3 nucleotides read TGTGCCAGCAGCCAAGATTGGGCAGGGGACTATGGCTACACCTTC. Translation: CASSQDWAGDYGYTF.

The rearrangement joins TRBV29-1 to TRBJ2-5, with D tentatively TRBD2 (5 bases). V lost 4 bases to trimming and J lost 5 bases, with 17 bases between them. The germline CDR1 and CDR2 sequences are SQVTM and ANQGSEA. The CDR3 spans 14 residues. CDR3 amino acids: CSVGYRDPLETQYF. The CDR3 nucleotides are TGCAGCGTTGGGTACCGGGATCCGCTGGAGACCCAGTACTTC.

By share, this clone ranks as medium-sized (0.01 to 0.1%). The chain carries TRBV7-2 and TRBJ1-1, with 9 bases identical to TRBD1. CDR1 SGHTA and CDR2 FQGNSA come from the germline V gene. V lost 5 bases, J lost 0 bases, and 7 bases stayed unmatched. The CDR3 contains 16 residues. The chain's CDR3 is CASSTTGGKMNTEAFF. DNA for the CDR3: TGTGCCAGCAGCACCACAGGGGGCAAGATGAACACTGAAGCTTTCTTT.

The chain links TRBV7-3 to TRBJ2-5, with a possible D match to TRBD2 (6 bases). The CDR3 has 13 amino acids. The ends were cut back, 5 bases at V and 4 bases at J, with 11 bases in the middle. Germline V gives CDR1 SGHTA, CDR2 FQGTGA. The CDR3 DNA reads TGTGCCAGCAGCCTGTGGGGAGGAGAGACCCAGTACTTC. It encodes CASSLWGGETQYF.

The chain's CDR3 is CASSRRKLGGIISPLHF. The CDR3 DNA is TGTGCCAGCAGCAGACGCAAGCTAGGGGGAATTATTTCACCCCTCCACTTT. The chain has TRBV7-2 and TRBJ1-6; D is perhaps TRBD1 (6 bases). Germline assignment: CDR1 SGHTA and CDR2 FQGNSA. Trimming stripped 5 bases from V and 9 bases from J, with 23 bases between. This CDR3 spans 17 amino acids.

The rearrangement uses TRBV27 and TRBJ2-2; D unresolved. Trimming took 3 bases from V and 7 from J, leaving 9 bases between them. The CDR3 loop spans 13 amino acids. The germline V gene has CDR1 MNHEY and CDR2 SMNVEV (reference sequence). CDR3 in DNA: TGTGCCAGCAGTTTGAGGCCCGGCGGGGAGCTGTTTTTT. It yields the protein CASSLRPGGELFF.

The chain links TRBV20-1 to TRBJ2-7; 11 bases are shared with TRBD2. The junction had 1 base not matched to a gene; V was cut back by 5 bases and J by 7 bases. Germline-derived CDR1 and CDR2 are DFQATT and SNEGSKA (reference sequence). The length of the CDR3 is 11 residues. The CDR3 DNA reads TGCAGTGCTCCTAGCGGGGGGGAGCAGTACTTC. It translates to CSAPSGGEQYF.

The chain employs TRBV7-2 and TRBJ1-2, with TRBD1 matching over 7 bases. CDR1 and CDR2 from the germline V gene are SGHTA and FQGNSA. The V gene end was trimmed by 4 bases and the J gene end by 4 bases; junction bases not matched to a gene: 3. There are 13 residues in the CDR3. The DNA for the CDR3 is TGTGCCAGCAGCTGGGGGACAGCCTATGGCTACACCTTC. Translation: CASSWGTAYGYTF.

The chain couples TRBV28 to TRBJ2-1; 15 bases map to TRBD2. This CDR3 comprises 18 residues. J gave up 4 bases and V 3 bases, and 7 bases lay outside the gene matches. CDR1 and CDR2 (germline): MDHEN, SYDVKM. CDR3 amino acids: CASSLYRGTSGGYNEQFF. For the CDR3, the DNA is TGTGCCAGCAGTTTGTACCGAGGGACTAGCGGGGGGTACAATGAGCAGTTCTTC.

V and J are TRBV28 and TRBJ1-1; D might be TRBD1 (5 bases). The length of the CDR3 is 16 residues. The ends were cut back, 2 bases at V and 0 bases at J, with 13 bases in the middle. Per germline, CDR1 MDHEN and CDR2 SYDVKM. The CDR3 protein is CASSLVGAGLNTEAFF. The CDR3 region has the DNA TGTGCCAGCAGTTTAGTAGGGGCAGGTTTGAACACTGAAGCTTTCTTT. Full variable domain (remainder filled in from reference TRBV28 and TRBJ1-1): DVKVTQSSRYLVKRTGEKVFLECVQDMDHENMFWYRQDPGLGLRLIYFSYDVKMKEKGDIPEGYSVSREKKERFSLILESASTNQTSMYLCASSLVGAGLNTEAFFGQGTRLTVV.

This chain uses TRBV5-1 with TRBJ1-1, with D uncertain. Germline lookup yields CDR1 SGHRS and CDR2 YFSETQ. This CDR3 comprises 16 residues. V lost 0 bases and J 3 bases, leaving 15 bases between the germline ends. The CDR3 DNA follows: TGCGCCAGCAGCTTGGTGAAGGGCTGGGAAGACACTGAAGCTTTCTTT. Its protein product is CASSLVKGWEDTEAFF.

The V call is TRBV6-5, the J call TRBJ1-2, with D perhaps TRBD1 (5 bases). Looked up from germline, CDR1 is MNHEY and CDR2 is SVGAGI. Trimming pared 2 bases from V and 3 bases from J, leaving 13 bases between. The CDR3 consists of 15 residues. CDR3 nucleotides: TGTGCCAGCAGTTACAAATCCAAGGGGCACTATGGCTACACCTTC. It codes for CASSYKSKGHYGYTF.

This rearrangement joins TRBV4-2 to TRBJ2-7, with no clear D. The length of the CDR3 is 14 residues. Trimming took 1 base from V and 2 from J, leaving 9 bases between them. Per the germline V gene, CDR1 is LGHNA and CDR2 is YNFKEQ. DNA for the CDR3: TGTGCCAGCAGCCAAGCCTGGCGGCCCTACGAGCAGTACTTC. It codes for CASSQAWRPYEQYF.

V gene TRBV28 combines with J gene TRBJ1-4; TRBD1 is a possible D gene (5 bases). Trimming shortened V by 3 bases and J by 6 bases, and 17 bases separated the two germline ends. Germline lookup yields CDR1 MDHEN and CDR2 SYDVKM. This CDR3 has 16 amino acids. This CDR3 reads CASSLASGGSYEKLFF. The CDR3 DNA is TGTGCCAGCAGTTTGGCCTCCGGGGGGTCGTATGAAAAACTGTTTTTT.

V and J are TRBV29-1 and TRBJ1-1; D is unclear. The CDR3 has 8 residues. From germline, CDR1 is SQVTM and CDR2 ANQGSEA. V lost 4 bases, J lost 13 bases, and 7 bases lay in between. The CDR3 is CSVGLGFF. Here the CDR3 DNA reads TGCAGCGTTGGGTTGGGTTTCTTT.

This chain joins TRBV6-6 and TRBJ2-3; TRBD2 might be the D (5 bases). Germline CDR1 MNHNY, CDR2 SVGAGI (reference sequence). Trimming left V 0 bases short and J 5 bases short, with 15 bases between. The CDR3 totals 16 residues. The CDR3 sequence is CASSYSTTFGLDTQYF. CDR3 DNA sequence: TGTGCCAGCAGTTACTCCACCACCTTCGGACTAGATACGCAGTATTTT.

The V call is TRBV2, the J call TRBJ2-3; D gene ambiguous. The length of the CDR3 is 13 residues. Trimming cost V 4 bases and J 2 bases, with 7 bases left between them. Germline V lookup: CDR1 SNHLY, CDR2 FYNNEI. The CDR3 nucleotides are TGTGCCAGCAGTGGCCTATCCACAGATACGCAGTATTTT. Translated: CASSGLSTDTQYF.

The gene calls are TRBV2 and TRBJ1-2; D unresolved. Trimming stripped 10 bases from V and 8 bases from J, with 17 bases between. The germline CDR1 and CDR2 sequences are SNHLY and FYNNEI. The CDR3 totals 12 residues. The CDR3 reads CATQFPGYGYTF. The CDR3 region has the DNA TGTGCCACCCAATTCCCGGGGTACGGCTACACCTTC.

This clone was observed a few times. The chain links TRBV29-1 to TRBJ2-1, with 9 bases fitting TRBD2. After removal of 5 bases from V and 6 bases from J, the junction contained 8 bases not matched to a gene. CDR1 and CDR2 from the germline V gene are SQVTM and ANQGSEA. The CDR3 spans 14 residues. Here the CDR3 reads CSVSRLAVFNEQFF. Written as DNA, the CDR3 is TGCAGCGTTTCGCGACTAGCGGTGTTCAATGAGCAGTTCTTC.

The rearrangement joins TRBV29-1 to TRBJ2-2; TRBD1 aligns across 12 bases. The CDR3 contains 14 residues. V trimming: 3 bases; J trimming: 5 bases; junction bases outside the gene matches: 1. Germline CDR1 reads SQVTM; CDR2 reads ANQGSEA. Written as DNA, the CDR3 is TGCAGCGTTGAGGGACAGGGGGCTACCGGGGAGCTGTTTTTT. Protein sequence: CSVEGQGATGELFF.

The CDR3 DNA sequence: TGTGCCAGCAGCCTACAGGGTTCGGGGACCGGGGAGCTGTTTTTT. Protein sequence: CASSLQGSGTGELFF. The chain combines TRBV14 with TRBJ2-2; TRBD1 is a possible D gene (6 bases). This CDR3 has 15 residues. The V gene lost 4 bases and the J gene lost 5 bases, with 14 bases spanning the gap. The germline CDR1 and CDR2 sequences are SGHDN and FVKESK.

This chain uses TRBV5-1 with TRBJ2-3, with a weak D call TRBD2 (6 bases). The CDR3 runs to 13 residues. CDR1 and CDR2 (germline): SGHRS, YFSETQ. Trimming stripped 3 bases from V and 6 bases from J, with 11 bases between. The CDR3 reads CASSSGTLDTQYF. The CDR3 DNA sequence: TGCGCCAGCAGCTCCGGGACTCTTGATACGCAGTATTTT.